Listed below are T cell receptor beta chains from one sample, sequenced in a study of blood T cell repertoires in COVID-19. Measured with immunoSEQ multiplex PCR; TCRdb has only the in-frame clones, and not every one. This table has about 270,000 clones, roughly 91% appearing once. The specimen sequenced was PBMCs or T cells enriched from blood (not recorded which). These receptors were collected from a woman aged 40 to 50 with acute COVID-19. Both conserved end residues are part of each CDR3. A D gene is named only where the DNA matches it firmly. Size values are once, few and many counts, or a class for expanded clones, and some rows have none.

abundance: .; d_gene: .; v_gene: TRBV18; j_gene: TRBJ2-3; CDR3aa: CASSPYRGTDTQYF; CDR3nt: TGTGCCAGCTCACCTTACCGGGGCACAGATACGCAGTATTTT
abundance: .; d_gene: TRBD2; v_gene: TRBV6-5; j_gene: TRBJ2-7; CDR3aa: CASSRTKGLADQYF; CDR3nt: TGTGCCAGCAGCAGGACTAAGGGACTAGCGGACCAGTACTTC
abundance: .; d_gene: .; v_gene: TRBV5-6; j_gene: TRBJ2-7; CDR3aa: CASSLPGNSYEQYF; CDR3nt: TGTGCCAGCAGCTTGCCCGGTAACTCCTACGAGCAGTACTTC
abundance: .; d_gene: TRBD2; v_gene: TRBV7-9; j_gene: TRBJ2-1; CDR3aa: CASTGTRGGDEQFF; CDR3nt: TGTGCCAGCACCGGGACTAGGGGTGGGGATGAGCAGTTCTTC
abundance: .; d_gene: .; v_gene: TRBV10-3; j_gene: TRBJ1-1; CDR3aa: CAIRDSLNTEAFF; CDR3nt: TGTGCCATCAGGGACAGTTTGAACACTGAAGCTTTCTTT
abundance: .; d_gene: TRBD1; v_gene: TRBV7-9; j_gene: TRBJ2-2; CDR3aa: CASSPGRTGVSNTGELFF; CDR3nt: TGTGCCAGCAGCCCGGGCAGGACAGGGGTTTCGAACACCGGGGAGCTGTTTTTT
abundance: .; d_gene: .; v_gene: TRBV7-2; j_gene: TRBJ1-5; CDR3aa: CASSLVEGPSNQPQHF; CDR3nt: TGTGCCAGCAGCTTAGTGGAGGGGCCGAGCAATCAGCCCCAGCATTTT
abundance: once; d_gene: TRBD1; v_gene: TRBV6-5; j_gene: TRBJ1-6; CDR3aa: CASSYFGQGARPLHF; CDR3nt: TGTGCCAGCAGTTACTTCGGTCAGGGGGCAAGACCCCTCCACTTT
abundance: .; d_gene: TRBD1; v_gene: TRBV7-2; j_gene: TRBJ1-6; CDR3aa: CASSLTQDRLHSPLHF; CDR3nt: TGTGCCAGCAGCCTGACGCAGGACAGGCTACATTCACCCCTCCACTTT
abundance: .; d_gene: .; v_gene: TRBV28; j_gene: TRBJ1-6; CDR3aa: CASSLPTGINSPLHF; CDR3nt: TGTGCCAGCAGCCTGCCCACAGGGATCAATTCACCCCTCCACTTT
abundance: .; d_gene: .; v_gene: TRBV1; j_gene: TRBJ2-2; CDR3aa: CTSSPLGGGGNTGELFF; CDR3nt: TGCACCAGCAGCCCGCTGGGCGGCGGGGGGAACACCGGGGAGCTGTTTTTT
abundance: .; d_gene: .; v_gene: TRBV2; j_gene: TRBJ2-2; CDR3aa: CASRLSSTNTGELFF; CDR3nt: TGTGCCAGCAGGTTATCTAGCACGAACACCGGGGAGCTGTTTTTT
abundance: .; d_gene: .; v_gene: TRBV7-2; j_gene: TRBJ1-2; CDR3aa: CASSPYMSLRANYGYTF; CDR3nt: TGTGCCAGCAGCCCTTATATGTCATTGAGGGCTAACTATGGCTACACCTTC
abundance: .; d_gene: TRBD2; v_gene: TRBV19; j_gene: TRBJ2-1; CDR3aa: CATGGGLGPYNEQFF; CDR3nt: TGTGCCACCGGGGGGGGTCTAGGGCCCTACAATGAGCAGTTCTTC
abundance: .; d_gene: .; v_gene: TRBV28; j_gene: TRBJ2-5; CDR3aa: CASSSTRGLAPQETQYF; CDR3nt: TGTGCCAGCAGTTCCACCCGGGGTCTGGCTCCCCAAGAGACCCAGTACTTC
abundance: .; d_gene: TRBD1; v_gene: TRBV27; j_gene: TRBJ1-4; CDR3aa: CASSQDRVREKLFF; CDR3nt: TGTGCCAGCAGCCAAGACAGGGTGCGCGAAAAACTGTTTTTT
abundance: .; d_gene: TRBD1; v_gene: TRBV5-1; j_gene: TRBJ2-7; CDR3aa: CASSSDRVIYEQYF; CDR3nt: TGCGCCAGCAGCTCGGACAGGGTAATTTACGAGCAGTACTTC
abundance: .; d_gene: TRBD1; v_gene: TRBV7-3; j_gene: TRBJ2-1; CDR3aa: CASSLVGRGQYNEQFF; CDR3nt: TGTGCCAGCAGCTTAGTCGGCCGGGGACAGTACAATGAGCAGTTCTTC
abundance: .; d_gene: .; v_gene: TRBV5-1; j_gene: TRBJ1-2; CDR3aa: CASSLSGSSYGYTF; CDR3nt: TGCGCCAGCAGCTTGTCGGGATCTTCCTATGGCTACACCTTC